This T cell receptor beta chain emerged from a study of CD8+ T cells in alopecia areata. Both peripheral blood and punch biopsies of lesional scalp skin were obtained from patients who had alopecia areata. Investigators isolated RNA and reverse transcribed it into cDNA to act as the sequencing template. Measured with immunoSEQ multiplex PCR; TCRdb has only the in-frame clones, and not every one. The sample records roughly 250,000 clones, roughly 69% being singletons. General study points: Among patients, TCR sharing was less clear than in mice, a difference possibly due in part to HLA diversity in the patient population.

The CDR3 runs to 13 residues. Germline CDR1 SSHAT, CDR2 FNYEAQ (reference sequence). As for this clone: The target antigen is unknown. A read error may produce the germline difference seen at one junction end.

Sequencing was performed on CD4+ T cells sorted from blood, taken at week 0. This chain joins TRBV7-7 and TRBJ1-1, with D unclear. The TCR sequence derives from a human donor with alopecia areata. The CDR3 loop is CASSLGPDTEAFF. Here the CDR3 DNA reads TGTGCTAGCAGCTTAGGTCCGGACACTGAAGCTTTCTTT.